Presented here are 30 T cell receptor beta chains from one specimen sequenced in a study of blood T cell repertoires in COVID-19. Repertoires were generated with immunoSEQ multiplex PCR, while TCRdb's copy carries only in-frame clones and drops some. The sample lists around 200,000 clones, around four fifths occurring once. Material for sequencing was peripheral blood. Receptors were obtained from a man over 45 with active or convalescent COVID-19.

About this clone: The identical CDR3 is also encoded by other nucleotide sequences in the sample. The chain combines TRBV12-5 with TRBJ1-1; D remains ambiguous. V lost 3 bases, J lost 1 base, and 9 bases lay in between. The CDR3 has 14 amino acids. In germline, CDR1 is LGHNT, CDR2 FRNRAP. This CDR3 is CASGLEGGNTEAFF. The DNA for the CDR3 is TGTGCTAGTGGTTTAGAGGGCGGGAACACTGAAGCTTTCTTT.

This clone has a single count. The chain employs TRBV7-3 and TRBJ2-1; 10 bases are a match to TRBD2. Germline V CDR1 and CDR2: SGHTA, FQGTGA. The CDR3 extends over 15 amino acids. V lost 5 bases and J lost 8; bases outside the gene matches: 9. The CDR3 sequence: CASSPAGGPWDEQFF. CDR3 bases: TGTGCCAGCAGCCCAGCGGGAGGGCCCTGGGATGAGCAGTTCTTC.

The V gene is TRBV19, the J gene TRBJ2-5; the match to TRBD1 covers 11 bases. The CDR3 runs to 14 residues. Losses at the gene ends were 4 bases for V and 2 bases for J; bases not matched to a gene: 0. Germline loops: CDR1 LNHDA, CDR2 SQIVND (reference sequence). CDR3 sequence: CASSRDRGQETQYF. Here the CDR3 DNA reads TGTGCCAGTAGTAGGGACAGGGGGCAAGAGACCCAGTACTTC.

The chain combines TRBV19 with TRBJ1-5, with D unclear. The length of the CDR3 is 15 residues. V was trimmed by 2 bases and J by 2 bases, leaving 10 bases between them. Per germline, CDR1 LNHDA and CDR2 SQIVND (reference sequence). The CDR3 DNA follows: TGTGCCAGTAGTATAATGGTGATAGGCAATCAGCCCCAGCATTTT. This codes for CASSIMVIGNQPQHF. The whole variable domain, remainder taken from reference TRBV19 and TRBJ1-5, is DGGITQSPKYLFRKEGQNVTLSCEQNLNHDAMYWYRQDPGQGLRLIYYSQIVNDFQKGDIAEGYSVSREKKESFPLTVTSAQKNPTAFYLCASSIMVIGNQPQHFGDGTRLSIL.

This chain joins TRBV28 and TRBJ1-1; 7 bases match TRBD1. This CDR3 has 13 amino acids. The trim removed 6 bases at V and 5 bases at J, leaving 6 bases unmatched. The germline CDR1 and CDR2 sequences are MDHEN and SYDVKM. The CDR3 nucleotides read TGTGCCAGCAGAAGAGGGGGCTGGACTGAAGCTTTCTTT. Translation gives CASRRGGWTEAFF. Complete variable domain (other parts from reference TRBV28 and TRBJ1-1): DVKVTQSSRYLVKRTGEKVFLECVQDMDHENMFWYRQDPGLGLRLIYFSYDVKMKEKGDIPEGYSVSREKKERFSLILESASTNQTSMYLCASRRGGWTEAFFGQGTRLTVV.

This clone was detected once. The chain links TRBV6-4 to TRBJ1-1; D remains ambiguous. Germline V gene lookup returns CDR1 MRHNA and CDR2 SNTAGT. Trimming pared 2 bases from V and 4 bases from J, leaving 8 bases between. The CDR3 spans 13 residues. CDR3 nucleotide sequence: TGTGCCAGCAGTGACGCTCGGGGCACTGAAGCTTTCTTT. Encoded protein: CASSDARGTEAFF.

The chain is built from TRBV4-1 and TRBJ2-7; D may be TRBD2 (6 bases). V was shortened by 4 bases and J by 0 bases, with 13 bases between the two germline ends. The CDR3 loop spans 15 amino acids. Germline CDR1 MGHRA, CDR2 YSYEKL. The DNA of the CDR3 is TGCGCCAGCAGCCTTGGGACTGGTAACTCCTACGAGCAGTACTTC. This encodes CASSLGTGNSYEQYF.

The chain couples TRBV28 to TRBJ1-1; maybe TRBD1 (5 bases). Germline CDR1 and CDR2: MDHEN and SYDVKM. V was cut by 6 bases and J by 1 base, with 12 bases left in between. The CDR3 length is 14 residues. This CDR3 is CASSSGGENTEAFF. The CDR3 DNA reads as TGTGCCAGCAGCTCCGGGGGGGAGAACACTGAAGCTTTCTTT. Based on the CDR3 plus reference TRBV28 and TRBJ1-1, the full variable domain is DVKVTQSSRYLVKRTGEKVFLECVQDMDHENMFWYRQDPGLGLRLIYFSYDVKMKEKGDIPEGYSVSREKKERFSLILESASTNQTSMYLCASSSGGENTEAFFGQGTRLTVV.

This chain joins TRBV14 and TRBJ1-1; 12 nucleotides agree with TRBD1. The CDR3 contains 14 residues. The germline CDR1 and CDR2 sequences are SGHDN and FVKESK. After removal of 4 bases from V and 11 bases from J, the junction contained 8 bases not matched to a gene. CDR3: CASSRGTGGRTAFF. In DNA form, the CDR3 reads TGTGCCAGCAGCCGGGGGACAGGGGGCCGTACGGCTTTCTTT.

This chain joins TRBV14 and TRBJ1-6; D may be TRBD1 (5 bases). Germline values: CDR1 SGHDN, CDR2 FVKESK. V lost 6 bases and J 9 bases, leaving 21 bases between the germline ends. The CDR3 has 16 amino acids. DNA for the CDR3: TGTGCCAGCAGTCGACAAGGGGCGCGGTTAACTTCACCCCTCCACTTT. Its translation is CASSRQGARLTSPLHF.

The V call is TRBV11-3, the J call TRBJ2-2; unclear D gene. Trimming took 5 bases from V and 1 from J, leaving 11 bases between them. Germline V gives CDR1 SGHNT, CDR2 YENEEA. This CDR3 is 15 amino acids long. The CDR3 sequence is CASSVNSLNTGELFF. In DNA, the CDR3 is TGTGCCAGCAGCGTAAACAGTTTGAACACCGGGGAGCTGTTTTTT.

The rearrangement uses TRBV12-3 or TRBV12-4 and TRBJ1-2, with 7 bases lining up with TRBD1. The CDR3 is 13 amino acids. V was clipped by 3 bases and J by 7 bases; unmatched bases: 5. The CDR3 spells CASSLNRGSGYTF. The CDR3 nucleotides read TGTGCCAGCAGTTTGAACAGGGGCTCTGGCTACACCTTC.

The V and J genes are TRBV7-6 and TRBJ1-2, with 7 positions matching TRBD1. The germline V gene has CDR1 SGHVS and CDR2 FNYEAQ. V was pared by 5 bases and J by 5 bases, with 5 bases of the junction left unmatched. CDR3 size: 13 residues. This CDR3 reads CASSPGTAYGYTF. In DNA, the CDR3 is TGTGCCAGCAGCCCCGGGACAGCATATGGCTACACCTTC. The variable domain in full, completed from reference TRBV7-6 and TRBJ1-2, reads GAGVSQSPRYKVTKRGQDVALRCDPISGHVSLYWYRQALGQGPEFLTYFNYEAQQDKSGLPNDRFSAERPEGSISTLTIQRTEQRDSAMYRCASSPGTAYGYTFGSGTRLTVV.

The chain recombines TRBV6-2 or TRBV6-3 with TRBJ1-2, with 11 bases identical to TRBD1. The CDR3 spans 14 residues. After removal of 4 bases from V and 4 bases from J, the junction contained 2 bases not matched to a gene. The germline V gene encodes CDR1 MNHEY and CDR2 SVGEGT. CDR3 bases: TGTGCCAGCAGTTCCGGGACAGGGGGCTATGGCTACACCTTC. Protein sequence: CASSSGTGGYGYTF.

The chain carries TRBV28 and TRBJ2-1; 9 bases are a match to TRBD2. After removal of 4 bases from V and 3 bases from J, the junction contained 10 bases not matched to a gene. CDR3 size: 17 residues. CDR1 is MDHEN and CDR2 is SYDVKM in the germline V gene. DNA of the CDR3: TGTGCCAGCAGTTCAGGGTCCGCGGGAGGGTACTACAATGAGCAGTTCTTC. Translation gives CASSSGSAGGYYNEQFF.

The chain recombines TRBV6-2 or TRBV6-3 with TRBJ1-1; 7 bases line up with TRBD1. V was clipped by 0 bases and J by 5 bases; unmatched bases: 9. The CDR3 runs 16 residues. From germline, CDR1 is MNHEY and CDR2 SVGEGT. The CDR3 region is CASSYSKGQVITEAFF. In nucleotides, the CDR3 is TGTGCCAGCAGTTACTCAAAAGGACAGGTGATTACTGAAGCTTTCTTT.

This sequence joins TRBV30 and TRBJ1-2; D remains ambiguous. V lost 2 bases and J 1 base, leaving 11 bases between the germline ends. The V gene's germline CDR1 is GTSNPN and CDR2 SVGIG (reference sequence). The CDR3 is made up of 14 amino acids. The CDR3 nucleotides are TGTGCCTGGAGTCCCTTTCCCAGTAACTATGGCTACACCTTC. Amino acids: CAWSPFPSNYGYTF.

DNA of the CDR3: TGTGCCAGCAGTGAATATGGACAGGGGGAGACCCAGTACTTC. It translates to CASSEYGQGETQYF. The V and J genes are TRBV25-1 and TRBJ2-5, with TRBD1 matching 9 bases. The germline gives CDR1 MGHDK, CDR2 SYGVNS. This CDR3 region has 14 residues. The trim removed 0 bases at V and 5 bases at J, leaving 1 base unmatched. The entire variable domain, with the rest obtained from reference TRBV25-1 and TRBJ2-5, is as follows: EADIYQTPRYLVIGTGKKITLECSQTMGHDKMYWYQQDPGMELHLIHYSYGVNSTEKGDLSSESTVSRIRTEHFPLTLESARPSHTSQYLCASSEYGQGETQYFGPGTRLLVL.

The sample holds a few counts of this clone. This chain joins TRBV5-8 and TRBJ2-5, with 12 bases that match TRBD2. CDR1 is SGHTS and CDR2 is YDEGEE in the germline V gene. V was clipped by 3 bases and J by 4 bases; unmatched bases: 4. This CDR3 comprises 15 residues. The CDR3 DNA sequence: TGTGCCAGCAGCTCAGGACTAGCGGGATCAGAGACCCAGTACTTC. This codes for CASSSGLAGSETQYF.

The chain couples TRBV4-2 to TRBJ2-1; 8 bases fit TRBD2. This CDR3 spans 18 amino acids. Trimming took 3 bases from V and 7 from J; bases not matched to a gene: 17. Germline CDR1 and CDR2: LGHNA and YNFKEQ. CDR3: CASSHQKTTSGTKNEQFF. The CDR3 nucleotides are TGTGCCAGCAGCCATCAAAAAACCACTAGCGGAACGAAGAATGAGCAGTTCTTC.

The V gene is TRBV19, the J gene TRBJ1-4, with TRBD1 identical over 8 bases. CDR1 LNHDA and CDR2 SQIVND come from the germline V gene (reference sequence). J gave up 4 bases and V 7 bases, and 8 bases lay outside the gene matches. This CDR3 spans 15 amino acids. The CDR3 here is CASTSRGRVNEKLFF. CDR3 in DNA: TGTGCCAGTACGAGCAGGGGGCGCGTTAATGAAAAACTGTTTTTT.

In this sample, this clone turned up once. V and J are TRBV13 and TRBJ1-4, with unresolved D. CDR3 size: 17 residues. CDR1 is PRHDT, CDR2 FYEKMQ, per germline (reference sequence). Deletions cut 5 bases from V and 0 bases from J, with 16 bases between. This CDR3 is CASSDSRGFSTNEKLFF. The CDR3 nucleotides read TGTGCCAGCAGCGATAGCCGGGGTTTTTCAACTAATGAAAAACTGTTTTTT.

There are a few counts of this clone. The chain uses TRBV19 and TRBJ2-1; TRBD2 matches at 8 bases. V gave up 6 bases and J gave up 2 bases; unmatched junction bases: 6. This CDR3 comprises 15 residues. Per the germline V gene, CDR1 is LNHDA and CDR2 is SQIVND (reference sequence). CDR3 region: CASSQASGPYNEQFF. The CDR3 nucleotides are TGTGCCAGTAGCCAAGCTAGCGGGCCCTACAATGAGCAGTTCTTC.

A few counts support this clone. An end of the junction does not agree with germline; a read error may underlie this. The chain recombines TRBV2 with TRBJ2-7; TRBD1 matches 10 bases. The CDR3 extends over 14 amino acids. The germline CDR1 and CDR2 sequences are SNHLY and FYNNEI. The CDR3 DNA reads as TGTGCCAGCACTCCGGGACAGGGGAGAGGGGAGCAGCACTTC. It codes for CASTPGQGRGEQHF.

V gene TRBV19 combines with J gene TRBJ2-1; TRBD1 is a possible D gene (6 bases). CDR3 length: 15 residues. Trimming shortened V by 0 bases and J by 9 bases, and 15 bases separated the two germline ends. The germline V gene encodes CDR1 LNHDA and CDR2 SQIVND (reference sequence). The CDR3 DNA sequence: TGTGCCAGTAGTATAGAAGTCTTGGGGGCTATTGAGCAGTTCTTC. Protein sequence: CASSIEVLGAIEQFF. Full variable domain (rest looked up from reference TRBV19 and TRBJ2-1): DGGITQSPKYLFRKEGQNVTLSCEQNLNHDAMYWYRQDPGQGLRLIYYSQIVNDFQKGDIAEGYSVSREKKESFPLTVTSAQKNPTAFYLCASSIEVLGAIEQFFGPGTRLTVL.

This clone was detected a few times. The CDR3 region has the DNA TGTGCCAGCAGCCAGGAATCGAAGGGGCTGACGGGGGCCAACGTCCTGACTTTC. Residues: CASSQESKGLTGANVLTF. The chain couples TRBV7-9 to TRBJ2-6; possible D gene TRBD1, 5 bases. Germline V lookup: CDR1 SEHNR, CDR2 FQNEAQ (reference sequence). The CDR3 is made up of 18 amino acids. Trimming took off 5 bases at V and 4 bases at J, with 21 bases between the two ends.

This clone has more than one count but fewer than ten. The J gene is TRBJ1-3, the V gene TRBV5-1; 11 bases align to TRBD1. J was trimmed by 4 bases and V by 0 bases; bases with no gene match: 3. CDR3 length equals 16 residues. Germline-derived CDR1 and CDR2 are SGHRS and YFSETQ. The chain's CDR3 is CASSLGTGGIGNTIYF. The CDR3 DNA reads as TGCGCCAGCAGCTTGGGGACAGGGGGCATCGGAAACACCATATATTTT.

This chain links TRBV5-4 with TRBJ2-7; no reliable D call. The CDR3 runs 14 residues. Germline assignment: CDR1 SGHNT and CDR2 YYREEE (reference sequence). V was clipped by 2 bases and J by 0 bases, with 9 bases between them. Here the CDR3 DNA reads TGTGCCAGCAGCTTTTCCCAGAACTCCTACGAGCAGTACTTC. It codes for CASSFSQNSYEQYF.

This clone was detected only once. The chain employs TRBV5-1 and TRBJ1-4; possibly TRBD1 for D (6 bases). Germline CDR1 reads SGHRS; CDR2 reads YFSETQ. The CDR3 sequence is 15 residues long. Trimming removed 2 bases from V and 6 bases from J, with 14 bases in between. CDR3 residues: CASSFQGNGDEKLFF. The CDR3 bases are TGCGCCAGCAGCTTCCAGGGGAATGGGGATGAAAAACTGTTTTTT.

This rearrangement joins TRBV3-1 (or the pseudogene TRBV3-2) to TRBJ2-7; 9 positions agree with TRBD1. Looked up from germline, CDR1 is LGHDT and CDR2 is YNNKEL (reference sequence). The V gene end was trimmed by 5 bases and the J gene end by 3 bases; junction bases not matched to a gene: 8. This CDR3 is 15 amino acids long. The CDR3 reads CASSDDRGANYEQYF. DNA for the CDR3: TGTGCCAGCAGCGATGACAGGGGGGCGAACTACGAGCAGTACTTC.